Below are 29 T cell receptor beta chains sequenced from a single sample in a study of cytomegalovirus exposure and HLA in healthy donors. Clones were sequenced by immunoSEQ multiplex PCR, and TCRdb holds only the in-frame ones, with some missing. Of 140,000 or so clones in the sample, about 87% are singletons; the top ten hold about 6.4%. Sequenced input: PBMCs. Receptors originate from a woman in her twenties or thirties in good health and CMV-seropositive.

The chain is built from TRBV10-3 and TRBJ1-5, with unresolved D. Germline assignment: CDR1 ENHRY and CDR2 SYGVKD. The CDR3 has 14 amino acids. The germline V and J ends were trimmed by 0 bases and 7 bases, with 10 bases remaining between them. CDR3 protein: CAISESGSRQPQHF. The CDR3 nucleotides read TGTGCCATCAGTGAGTCGGGGAGTCGCCAGCCCCAGCATTTT.

This chain uses TRBV28 with TRBJ1-2, with 9 bases aligning to TRBD1. V lost 2 bases to trimming and J lost 7 bases; unmatched junction nucleotides: 5. This CDR3 has 14 amino acids. CDR1 MDHEN and CDR2 SYDVKM come from the germline V gene. This CDR3 reads CASSLRTGEFGYTF. The CDR3 region has the DNA TGTGCCAGCAGTTTACGGACAGGGGAGTTTGGCTACACCTTC.

The rearrangement joins TRBV4-2 to TRBJ1-1; the match to TRBD1 covers 7 bases. The CDR3 covers 14 residues. Trimming at V came to 4 bases and at J to 3 bases, leaving 5 bases not matched to a gene. CDR1 is LGHNA and CDR2 is YNFKEQ in the germline V gene. DNA for the CDR3: TGTGCCAGCAGCCCCCGGACAGGTTACACTGAAGCTTTCTTT. Translating gives CASSPRTGYTEAFF.

Here the CDR3 DNA reads TGTGCCAGCAGTACTCAGACAGGGACTAATGAAAAACTGTTTTTT. This sequence encodes CASSTQTGTNEKLFF. J is TRBJ1-4 and V is TRBV6-1; TRBD1 aligns across 7 bases. There are 15 residues in the CDR3. Per the germline V gene, CDR1 is MNHNS and CDR2 is SASEGT. Trimming cost V 5 bases and J 2 bases; bases outside gene matches: 5.

This chain links TRBV27 with TRBJ2-7; 8 positions match TRBD1. V lost 5 bases, J lost 4 bases, and 7 bases stayed unmatched. The CDR3 covers 14 residues. Germline V gives CDR1 MNHEY, CDR2 SMNVEV (reference sequence). CDR3 sequence (DNA): TGTGCCAGCAGTCCCCTCGACAGGGGTTACGAGCAGTACTTC. This translates into CASSPLDRGYEQYF.

This clone has just a few counts. The rearrangement uses TRBV7-9 and TRBJ1-4; possibly TRBD1 for D (5 bases). The CDR3 has 15 residues. Trimming stripped 1 base from V and 5 bases from J, with 11 bases between. From germline, CDR1 is SEHNR and CDR2 FQNEAQ (reference sequence). As DNA, the CDR3 is TGTGCCAGCAGCTTAGTTCGGGGGGAGAATGAAAAACTGTTTTTT. Translated, it gives CASSLVRGENEKLFF.

This chain connects TRBV4-1 to TRBJ2-1; 11 bases map to TRBD1. Germline assignment: CDR1 MGHRA and CDR2 YSYEKL. This CDR3 is 16 amino acids long. Unmatched junction bases numbered 7, after V lost 2 bases and J lost 7 bases. The DNA for the CDR3 is TGCGCCAGCAGCCAATCCGGGACAGGGGGGAGAAATGAGCAGTTCTTC. Its protein is CASSQSGTGGRNEQFF.

This chain links TRBV5-1 with TRBJ1-1, with 8 nucleotides matching TRBD1. CDR1 and CDR2 from the germline V gene are SGHRS and YFSETQ. J lost 1 base, V lost 1 base, and 3 bases had no gene match. The CDR3 runs 15 residues. CDR3: CASSLLGQANTEAFF. The CDR3 bases are TGCGCCAGCAGCTTGCTGGGACAGGCGAACACTGAAGCTTTCTTT.

The chain uses TRBV28 and TRBJ2-7, with a tentative D call TRBD1 (6 bases). In germline, CDR1 is MDHEN, CDR2 SYDVKM. The CDR3 has 15 amino acids. The V end was cut by 5 bases, the J end by 2 bases, with 16 bases between. CDR3 sequence (DNA): TGTGCCAGCAGTCCGACCAGGGGTGGTGCCTACGAGCAGTACTTC. Its translation is CASSPTRGGAYEQYF. Based on the CDR3 plus reference TRBV28 and TRBJ2-7, the full variable domain is DVKVTQSSRYLVKRTGEKVFLECVQDMDHENMFWYRQDPGLGLRLIYFSYDVKMKEKGDIPEGYSVSREKKERFSLILESASTNQTSMYLCASSPTRGGAYEQYFGPGTRLTVT.

This clone has just one count. The V gene is TRBV5-1, the J gene TRBJ2-2, with TRBD2 matching 11 bases. The CDR3 runs 15 residues. Germline V lookup: CDR1 SGHRS, CDR2 YFSETQ. V lost 7 bases and J lost 5; bases outside the gene matches: 7. Written as DNA, the CDR3 is TGCGCCAGCGGCCCGACTAGCGGGGATACCGGGGAGCTGTTTTTT. The encoded protein is CASGPTSGDTGELFF. The full variable domain, rest sourced from reference TRBV5-1 and TRBJ2-2, is KAGVTQTPRYLIKTRGQQVTLSCSPISGHRSVSWYQQTPGQGLQFLFEYFSETQRNKGNFPGRFSGRQFSNSRSEMNVSTLELGDSALYLCASGPTSGDTGELFFGEGSRLTVL.

This rearrangement joins TRBV28 to TRBJ2-3; D is unclear. V lost 3 bases, J lost 0 bases, and 7 bases lay in between. Per the germline V gene, CDR1 is MDHEN and CDR2 is SYDVKM. CDR3 length equals 14 residues. The CDR3 nucleotides are TGTGCCAGCAGTTTTGGGCATAGCACAGATACGCAGTATTTT. The encoded protein is CASSFGHSTDTQYF.

The chain links TRBV6-1 to TRBJ2-7; possibly TRBD1 for D (6 bases). This CDR3 comprises 16 residues. The V and J ends lost 3 bases and 3 bases respectively, with 18 bases between them. Germline CDR1 and CDR2: MNHNS and SASEGT. The CDR3 DNA is TGTGCCAGCAGTGAGATGGCGACAGGTCCTCTCTACGAGCAGTACTTC. Protein: CASSEMATGPLYEQYF.

The rearrangement uses TRBV7-8 and TRBJ1-2; 9 bases are shared with TRBD1. The CDR3 runs to 15 residues. From germline, CDR1 is SGHVS and CDR2 FQNEAQ. V was clipped by 5 bases and J by 4 bases; unmatched bases: 8. DNA for the CDR3: TGTGCCAGCAGCCCCGGGACAGGGCCTGTCTATGGCTACACCTTC. Protein: CASSPGTGPVYGYTF.

This clone was observed a handful of times. J is TRBJ1-1 and V is TRBV6-5; D is possibly TRBD1 (5 bases). With 5 bases removed from V and 7 bases from J, the gap between germline ends came to 17 bases. This CDR3 spans 14 amino acids. Germline CDR1 reads MNHEY; CDR2 reads SVGAGI. The CDR3 coding sequence is TGTGCCAGCAGTCCGCTTGGCCGGGGGGGTGAAGCTTTCTTT. Translation gives CASSPLGRGGEAFF.

This clone was observed a single time. This chain connects TRBV5-1 to TRBJ2-1; D is uncertain. Germline V gene data show CDR1 as SGHRS and CDR2 as YFSETQ. Trimming pared 1 base from V and 7 bases from J, leaving 15 bases between. The CDR3 contains 15 residues. DNA of the CDR3: TGCGCCAGCAGCTTGATCGGAGCGACCGTTAATGAGCAGTTCTTC. Protein sequence: CASSLIGATVNEQFF.

The CDR3 region has the DNA TGCGCCAGCAGCTTGGGGACAGGGGGCGCGGAGACCCAGTACTTC. Its translation: CASSLGTGGAETQYF. The chain employs TRBV5-1 and TRBJ2-5; TRBD1 matches 11 bases. V shed 0 bases and J 5 bases; nucleotides not matched to a gene: 3. From germline, CDR1 is SGHRS and CDR2 YFSETQ. CDR3 length: 15 amino acids. Based on the CDR3 plus reference TRBV5-1 and TRBJ2-5, the full variable domain is KAGVTQTPRYLIKTRGQQVTLSCSPISGHRSVSWYQQTPGQGLQFLFEYFSETQRNKGNFPGRFSGRQFSNSRSEMNVSTLELGDSALYLCASSLGTGGAETQYFGPGTRLLVL.

This chain links TRBV15 with TRBJ1-2; D is unclear. The CDR3 spans 12 residues. The germline V gene has CDR1 LNHNV and CDR2 YYDKDF (reference sequence). Trimming stripped 0 bases from V and 13 bases from J, with 12 bases between. The CDR3 DNA reads as TGTGCCACCAGCAGAGATCAGGCATCTCTCACCTTC. This codes for CATSRDQASLTF.

This clone was picked up one time. J is TRBJ2-1 and V is TRBV10-1; TRBD2 matches 9 bases. The V and J ends lost 2 bases and 12 bases, in that order; junction bases with no gene match: 8. Germline CDR1 and CDR2: WNHNN and SYGVQD (reference sequence). This CDR3 is 14 amino acids long. The CDR3 DNA reads as TGCGCCAGCAGTGAGAGGACTAGCGTGGATTGGCAGTTCTTC. Translating it yields CASSERTSVDWQFF.

The chain employs TRBV27 and TRBJ1-2, with 10 positions matching TRBD1. This CDR3 region has 16 residues. V dropped 6 bases and J dropped 3; count of bases not matched to a gene: 10. Germline V lookup: CDR1 MNHEY, CDR2 SMNVEV (reference sequence). As DNA, the CDR3 is TGTGCCAGCAGGATAACCGAGACAGGGGGCGACTATGGCTACACCTTC. This sequence encodes CASRITETGGDYGYTF.

The chain joins TRBV9 to TRBJ2-2; TRBD2 is a possible D gene (5 bases). Trimming stripped 3 bases from V and 4 bases from J, with 16 bases between. This CDR3 has 16 amino acids. The germline CDR1 and CDR2 sequences are SGDLS and YYNGEE. The CDR3 spells CASSALGPGFTGELFF. In nucleotides, the CDR3 is TGTGCCAGCAGCGCCCTAGGTCCGGGGTTCACCGGGGAGCTGTTTTTT.

This chain connects TRBV6-5 to TRBJ1-5; 7 positions agree with TRBD1. V lost 5 bases to trimming and J lost 4 bases; unmatched junction nucleotides: 5. Germline-derived CDR1 and CDR2 are MNHEY and SVGAGI. There are 14 residues in the CDR3. The DNA for the CDR3 is TGTGCCAGCAGTCGACGACAGGGTAATCAGCCCCAGCATTTT. The encoded protein is CASSRRQGNQPQHF.

J is TRBJ2-4 and V is TRBV2, with D perhaps matching TRBD2 (5 bases). V gave up 7 bases and J gave up 0 bases, with 19 bases separating them. From germline, CDR1 is SNHLY and CDR2 FYNNEI. The CDR3 runs 17 residues. Written as DNA, the CDR3 is TGTGCCAGCAAATTGGAGGTGGGGTTACTAGCCAAAAACATTCAGTACTTC. Its protein product is CASKLEVGLLAKNIQYF. The entire variable domain, with the rest obtained from reference TRBV2 and TRBJ2-4, is as follows: EPEVTQTPSHQVTQMGQEVILRCVPISNHLYFYWYRQILGQKVEFLVSFYNNEISEKSEIFDDQFSVERPDGSNFTLKIRSTKLEDSAMYFCASKLEVGLLAKNIQYFGAGTRLSVL.

This rearrangement joins TRBV2 to TRBJ1-5; 7 nucleotides agree with TRBD1. The V segment lost 5 bases and the J segment 5 bases; nucleotides outside the gene matches: 3. Germline lookup yields CDR1 SNHLY and CDR2 FYNNEI. This CDR3 is 13 amino acids long. CDR3 amino acids: CASSQGVHQPQHF. The CDR3 DNA follows: TGTGCCAGCAGTCAGGGGGTGCATCAGCCCCAGCATTTT. Full variable domain (outside the CDR3, taken from reference TRBV2 and TRBJ1-5): EPEVTQTPSHQVTQMGQEVILRCVPISNHLYFYWYRQILGQKVEFLVSFYNNEISEKSEIFDDQFSVERPDGSNFTLKIRSTKLEDSAMYFCASSQGVHQPQHFGDGTRLSIL.

The rearrangement joins TRBV19 to TRBJ1-6, with unresolved D. The V and J ends lost 3 bases and 7 bases respectively, with 10 bases between them. CDR3 size: 14 residues. Germline V gene lookup returns CDR1 LNHDA and CDR2 SQIVND (reference sequence). The CDR3 region is CASSMGRSNSPLHF. The CDR3 DNA is TGTGCCAGTAGTATGGGCCGGTCGAATTCACCCCTCCACTTT.

The chain employs TRBV7-9 and TRBJ2-3; tentative D call: TRBD1 (6 bases). V dropped 5 bases and J dropped 8 bases, with 14 bases sitting between them. The CDR3 sequence is 13 residues long. CDR1 is SEHNR, CDR2 FQNEAQ, per germline (reference sequence). The chain's CDR3 is CASSTGQSGTQYF. The CDR3 bases are TGTGCCAGCAGCACGGGACAATCGGGTACGCAGTATTTT.

The V gene is TRBV29-1, the J gene TRBJ2-1; tentatively, D is TRBD1 (5 bases). Germline V lookup: CDR1 SQVTM, CDR2 ANQGSEA. Between the trimmed V and J ends, which lost 0 bases and 6 bases, there was a span of 18 bases. This CDR3 spans 16 amino acids. CDR3 region: CSVEDGAAARANEQFF. The CDR3 nucleotides read TGCAGCGTTGAAGATGGGGCCGCGGCTCGGGCCAATGAGCAGTTCTTC.

The chain uses TRBV10-2 and TRBJ2-7; 8 nucleotides match TRBD1. Germline CDR1 is WSHSY and CDR2 is SAAADI. The junction had 10 bases not matched to a gene; V was cut back by 4 bases and J by 5 bases. This CDR3 contains 15 residues. CDR3 amino acids: CASSVRTGYGNEQYF. The CDR3 nucleotides are TGCGCCAGCAGTGTCAGGACAGGGTATGGAAACGAGCAGTACTTC.

The chain is built from TRBV7-2 and TRBJ2-1; possible D gene TRBD2, 5 bases. Germline V gene data show CDR1 as SGHTA and CDR2 as FQGNSA. Trimming took off 5 bases at V and 0 bases at J, with 17 bases between the two ends. The CDR3 runs 17 residues. CDR3 residues: CASSPFLSGSSYNEQFF. The CDR3 coding sequence is TGTGCCAGCAGCCCATTTTTGTCGGGGAGCTCCTACAATGAGCAGTTCTTC.

The chain has TRBV5-5 and TRBJ1-1, with TRBD1 as a possible D gene (5 bases). The CDR3 spans 16 residues. CDR1 and CDR2 (germline): SGHKS, YYEKEE (reference sequence). V was cut by 0 bases and J by 5 bases, with 17 bases left in between. The CDR3 spells CASSLGQTTARTEAFF. The CDR3 DNA follows: TGTGCCAGCAGCTTGGGACAGACGACCGCTAGGACTGAAGCTTTCTTT.